This T cell receptor beta chain originates from a study of T cell responses to AZD1222 COVID-19 vaccine. Clones were read by immunoSEQ multiplex PCR, and TCRdb kept only the in-frame ones, dropping some. This repertoire shows 180,000 or so clones, around nine tenths found once; its top ten account for about 2.8%. This CDR3 contains 13 residues. Trimming stripped 1 base from V and 6 bases from J, with 7 bases between. Germline V gene sequence: CDR1 LGHDT, CDR2 YNNKEL (reference sequence). For this clone: Its antigen is as yet unknown.

The study, taken as a whole, reports: A rise in Spike-specific TCR breadth and depth followed two AZD1222 doses.

V gene TRBV3-1 (or the pseudogene TRBV3-2) combines with J gene TRBJ2-1; no firm D call. The source is an adult in good health. The specimen was peripheral blood, collected on day 0 of AZD1222 vaccination. CDR3 in amino acids: CASSQGSSNEQFF. The CDR3 DNA reads as TGTGCCAGCAGCCAAGGGAGCAGCAATGAGCAGTTCTTC.